This T cell receptor beta chain was captured by sequencing in a study of T cell responses to AZD1222 COVID-19 vaccine. Combined were second doses at about 4 or about 12 weeks. Assay: immunoSEQ multiplex PCR; the TCRdb copy retains only in-frame clones and omits some. This table has under 30,000 clones, roughly 84% appearing once. This clonotype originated in an adult who received the AZD1222 COVID-19 vaccine. The sequencing here drew on peripheral blood, taken 28 days after the second AZD1222 dose.

CDR3 bases: TGTGCCAGCAGTCTTGACAGGGTAAAGCAGCCCCAGCATTTT. The encoded protein is CASSLDRVKQPQHF. The V gene is TRBV28, the J gene TRBJ1-5; 7 bases fit TRBD1. In germline, CDR1 is MDHEN, CDR2 SYDVKM. The CDR3 runs to 14 residues. Trimming cost V 5 bases and J 7 bases; bases outside gene matches: 8. The full variable domain, completed using reference TRBV28 and TRBJ1-5, is DVKVTQSSRYLVKRTGEKVFLECVQDMDHENMFWYRQDPGLGLRLIYFSYDVKMKEKGDIPEGYSVSREKKERFSLILESASTNQTSMYLCASSLDRVKQPQHFGDGTRLSIL.